This T cell receptor (beta chain) was documented in a study of blood T cells in healthy people across ages. The length of the CDR3 is 21 residues. The V gene's germline CDR1 is SGHTA and CDR2 FQGTGA. Study outcomes and limitations: Long-lived donors had more naive CD4+ cells and higher diversity than aged donors.

It was with a sample-barcoded 5' primer and a J-beta primer mix that a second PCR of roughly 7 to 12 cycles was run. Using its own MiXCR run on the 5' RACE reads, TCRdb lists one record per CDR3 protein. This sample yields some 940,000 distinct CDR3 sequences, of which 25% to 30% are seen a single time; 9.5% to 13% belongs to the top ten. With regard to this clonotype: The antigen remains unidentified. Germline and junction disagree at one end, which may indicate a read error.

These data also formed part of another study, on T cells of mothers and their children.

This TCR was sampled from a woman aged 35 to 49 in good health. The sequenced sample consisted of blood. The rearrangement uses TRBV7-3 and TRBJ2-2; possibly TRBD1 for D (6 bases). CDR3 region: CACSPLSWGQEKIPNTGELFF. The CDR3 DNA reads as TGTGCCTGCAGCCCCCTGAGTTGGGGACAAGAAAAAATACCGAACACCGGGGAGCTGTTTTTT.